This TCR beta chain derives from a study of shared clonotypes between healthy human individuals (dated by TCRdb to 2018 to 2021). Regarding the complete study: The cohort comprised a couple of women and a few men aged 18 to 49 years. Per donor, three plates each were used for CD4 naive and CD4 memory, two for CD8 naive, and one for CD8 memory. Blood TCR repertoires of about five healthy adults were deeply sequenced to estimate repertoire size and the extent of clonotype sharing between individuals. Different laboratories and diverse techniques were used to prepare libraries and sequence TCR repertoires, to increase sequencing depth and limit assay-specific biases. Between about 0.8 and 9.5 billion PBMCs per donor were obtained by leukapheresis.

The donors were healthy, HIV-negative adults who had no recently reported acute infections or vaccinations. Every donor was a Caucasian adult residing in Nashville, Tennessee, USA. Magnetic negative selection was used to enrich CD4+ T cells, after which naive cells were positively selected on CD45RA and the negative fraction became the memory subset. Blood was collected by leukapheresis, and PBMCs were isolated by Ficoll-Histopaque density gradient centrifugation and then cryopreserved in liquid nitrogen vapor phase. Analytical flow cytometry was used to check the purity and quantity of each magnetically sorted T cell population. Genomic DNA was isolated from every sorted fraction and measured by UV absorbance on a Nanodrop 2000c. Using the deep immunoSEQ assay, TCR CDR3 regions were amplified from genomic DNA by multiplex PCR. Extracted genomic DNA from each cell subset was distributed evenly across all wells of several immunoSEQ 96-well plates, and each plate was treated as a replicate. For sorted subsets, about 200 ng genomic DNA, equal to tens of thousands of T cell genomes, was loaded into each replicate PCR. Purified libraries were measured with a Qubit 3.0 fluorometer, size-checked on a Bioanalyzer 2100, and measured again with the KAPA Library Quantification kit. Every immunoSEQ 96-well plate was sequenced on a dedicated single-read 150-cycle Illumina NextSeq 550 flow cell. On the study's bioinformatics: Because only junctional sequences without quality scores were contained in the immunoSEQ output, filtering matching that applied to full-length reads could not be performed. Sequences were annotated with PyIR, a Python wrapper for IgBLAST v1.9, using IMGT germline references to assign V/J genes and CDR3. Reads were filtered out if the reads had weak V/J assignments (E-value above 1e-6), no CDR3, stop codons, out-of-frame junctions, or ambiguous translated residues. V3J clonotypes were defined as sequences sharing an identical inferred V gene, J gene, and CDR3 amino acid sequence. Percentage overlap between repertoires was calculated by dividing the number of shared unique clonotypes by the size of the smaller repertoire. Richness of each repertoire was evaluated using RTK rarefaction, the Chao1 estimator, and Recon v2.1 estimates of unobserved clonotypes. Generation probabilities for all TCRbeta clonotypes obtained by the gDNA method from a handful of donors were computed using OLGA. TCRdb obtained this table from immuneACCESS and retained in-frame rearrangements with V and J assigned. These tables miss some clones; where compared with another copy, unresolved V genes account for less than half of the shortfall, and the remainder is unexplained. D and trimming come from the DNA, and the V and J calls and clone size come from that table. This sample lists more than 2 million clones; approximately 95% were detected once. The ten most abundant clones make up roughly 0.13% of the sample.

General study outcomes and caveats: Incomplete sequencing was indicated by rarefaction of sorted-subset datasets, despite the large sequencing depth. Pairwise subsampling indicated that sequencing depth was expected to affect the degree of clonotype sharing among donors. Sampling was restricted to blood, and TCR repertoires in tissues likely differ from the TCR repertoires found in blood. Across several donors, around 5% of naive CD4, over 3% of naive CD8, around 2.1% of memory CD4, and 0.3% to 0.45% of memory CD8 clonotypes were shared. Higher generation probabilities were observed for clonotypes shared by all four sorted-subset donors than for non-shared clonotypes. The genetic and exposure-history diversity represented was limited by the small number of donors. Naive subsets generally had larger estimated clonotype richness than memory subsets did.

V has 5 bases trimmed and J has 0 bases trimmed; junction bases matching no gene number 7. There are 16 amino acids in the CDR3, from cysteine to phenylalanine inclusive. Only the CDR3 portion is preserved as DNA: 48 bases, with reading frame beginning at the first base. CDR1 and CDR2, per the germline V gene (reference sequence), are MNHEY and SMNVEV. Of note for this clone: No cognate antigen has been identified for it. There are no base qualities to consult, and no much larger clone falls within one base.

The sample comprised naive CD4+ T cells sorted from blood. The intended sense of this specimen's cell subset or site label: CD45RA+ positively selected. The receptor's source is a man aged 18 to 30 in good health. Recombination connected TRBV27 to TRBJ2-3; the junction holds 8 bases that match TRBD2. The nucleotides read TGTGCCAGCAGTGCGGGACTAGTCTCGAGCACAGATACGCAGTATTTT. This gives the protein CASSAGLVSSTDTQYF.